A selection of T cell receptor beta chains follows, all from one sample in a study of cytomegalovirus exposure and HLA in healthy donors. Libraries were prepared by immunoSEQ multiplex PCR; TCRdb keeps only in-frame clonotypes and omits some of them. Here the sample spans more than 85,000 clones, 75% being singletons. Sequences were obtained from PBMCs. Receptors originate from a woman younger than 30 in good health and CMV-seropositive. Each CDR3 is given with its conserved first and last residue. Each record gives: D gene, J gene, V gene, clone size, CDR3 protein, CDR3 DNA. The D gene is left open where the match is weak. For some rows the clone size is stated as once, few or many, or as a class when expanded; others skip it.

d_call: NA; j_call: TRBJ2-4; v_call: TRBV27; clone_size: NA; cdr3_aa: CASSSSLAKNIQYF; cdr3_nt: TGTGCCAGCAGCAGTTCTTTAGCCAAAAACATTCAGTACTTC
d_call: TRBD1; j_call: TRBJ2-7; v_call: TRBV6-5; clone_size: NA; cdr3_aa: CASRSGQGGVYEQYF; cdr3_nt: TGTGCCAGCAGATCGGGACAGGGGGGAGTCTACGAGCAGTACTTC
d_call: NA; j_call: TRBJ1-5; v_call: TRBV28; clone_size: once; cdr3_aa: CASFPGGGGSNQPQHF; cdr3_nt: TGTGCCAGCTTTCCCGGAGGGGGAGGGAGCAATCAGCCCCAGCATTTT
d_call: TRBD1; j_call: TRBJ1-1; v_call: TRBV6-5; clone_size: once; cdr3_aa: CASSRTGTGSEAFF; cdr3_nt: TGTGCCAGCAGTCGAACCGGGACAGGGTCTGAAGCTTTCTTT
d_call: NA; j_call: TRBJ1-1; v_call: TRBV28; clone_size: NA; cdr3_aa: CASSPGLNTEAFF; cdr3_nt: TGTGCCAGCAGCCCAGGGTTGAACACTGAAGCTTTCTTT
d_call: NA; j_call: TRBJ2-7; v_call: TRBV10-3; clone_size: NA; cdr3_aa: CAISEIEGSSYEQYF; cdr3_nt: TGTGCCATCAGTGAGATTGAAGGGAGCTCCTACGAGCAGTACTTC
d_call: TRBD2; j_call: TRBJ2-7; v_call: TRBV27; clone_size: NA; cdr3_aa: CASSSTSGQTYEQYF; cdr3_nt: TGTGCCAGCAGTTCGACTAGCGGGCAGACCTACGAGCAGTACTTC
d_call: TRBD1; j_call: TRBJ2-1; v_call: TRBV19; clone_size: NA; cdr3_aa: CASSARDRDYNEQFF; cdr3_nt: TGTGCCAGTAGTGCCCGGGACAGGGACTACAATGAGCAGTTCTTC
d_call: TRBD1; j_call: TRBJ2-7; v_call: TRBV30; clone_size: NA; cdr3_aa: CAWSGTGYEQYF; cdr3_nt: TGTGCCTGGAGTGGGACAGGCTACGAGCAGTACTTC
d_call: TRBD2; j_call: TRBJ2-5; v_call: TRBV29-1; clone_size: NA; cdr3_aa: CSVVPGLAQETQYF; cdr3_nt: TGCAGCGTTGTACCGGGACTAGCCCAAGAGACCCAGTACTTC
d_call: NA; j_call: TRBJ2-2; v_call: TRBV7-8; clone_size: NA; cdr3_aa: CASSLASGLAGELFF; cdr3_nt: TGTGCCAGCAGCTTAGCATCAGGGTTAGCCGGGGAGCTGTTTTTT
d_call: TRBD2; j_call: TRBJ2-5; v_call: TRBV9; clone_size: NA; cdr3_aa: CASSVRWEGETQYF; cdr3_nt: TGTGCCAGCAGCGTACGGTGGGAGGGGGAGACCCAGTACTTC
d_call: NA; j_call: TRBJ2-2; v_call: TRBV6-4; clone_size: NA; cdr3_aa: CASSDGGGSAETGELFF; cdr3_nt: TGTGCCAGCAGTGACGGGGGAGGATCAGCGGAGACCGGAGAGCTGTTTTTT
d_call: NA; j_call: TRBJ1-1; v_call: TRBV28; clone_size: NA; cdr3_aa: CASSSYNRPHEAFF; cdr3_nt: TGTGCCAGCAGTTCCTACAACAGGCCACATGAAGCTTTCTTT
d_call: TRBD2; j_call: TRBJ2-7; v_call: TRBV30; clone_size: NA; cdr3_aa: CACPYSGRAPYEQYF; cdr3_nt: TGTGCCTGCCCCTATAGCGGGAGGGCCCCCTACGAGCAGTACTTC
d_call: NA; j_call: TRBJ2-7; v_call: TRBV18; clone_size: NA; cdr3_aa: CASSPRGGYEQYF; cdr3_nt: TGTGCCAGCTCACCCAGGGGCGGGTACGAGCAGTACTTC
d_call: TRBD2; j_call: TRBJ2-7; v_call: TRBV7-2; clone_size: NA; cdr3_aa: CASSFSAGDPTGPYEQYF; cdr3_nt: TGTGCCAGCAGCTTTTCAGCGGGAGACCCTACAGGGCCCTACGAGCAGTACTTC
d_call: TRBD2; j_call: TRBJ2-5; v_call: TRBV7-9; clone_size: few; cdr3_aa: CASTLGRLAGGETQYF; cdr3_nt: TGTGCCAGCACCCTAGGGCGCCTAGCGGGAGGAGAGACCCAGTACTTC
d_call: TRBD2; j_call: TRBJ2-7; v_call: TRBV19; clone_size: NA; cdr3_aa: CASSPSLAGAYEQYF; cdr3_nt: TGTGCCAGTAGCCCCTCTTTAGCGGGAGCCTACGAGCAGTACTTC
d_call: TRBD1; j_call: TRBJ1-6; v_call: TRBV9; clone_size: NA; cdr3_aa: CASSGTGQPNSPLHF; cdr3_nt: TGTGCCAGCAGCGGGACAGGCCAACCTAATTCACCCCTCCACTTT
d_call: TRBD1; j_call: TRBJ2-3; v_call: TRBV5-1; clone_size: NA; cdr3_aa: CASSFLGDSLSTDTQYF; cdr3_nt: TGCGCCAGCAGCTTCCTAGGGGACAGCCTTAGCACAGATACGCAGTATTTT
d_call: NA; j_call: TRBJ2-1; v_call: TRBV5-6; clone_size: few; cdr3_aa: CASSMDYYNEQFF; cdr3_nt: TGTGCCAGCAGCATGGACTATTACAATGAGCAGTTCTTC